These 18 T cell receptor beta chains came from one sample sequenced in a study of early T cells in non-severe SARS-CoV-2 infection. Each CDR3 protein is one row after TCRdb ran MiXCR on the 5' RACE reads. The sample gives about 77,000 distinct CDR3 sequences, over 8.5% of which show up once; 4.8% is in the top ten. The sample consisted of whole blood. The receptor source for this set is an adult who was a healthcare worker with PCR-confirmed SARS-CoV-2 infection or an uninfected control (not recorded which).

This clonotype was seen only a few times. The CDR3 DNA reads TGCGCCAGCAGCCAAGAACGGGGACCCCAAAACATTCAGTACTTC. It codes for CASSQERGPQNIQYF. The chain combines TRBV4-1 with TRBJ2-4; either TRBD1 or TRBD2 may supply D (5 bases each). V shed 0 bases and J shed 5 bases, with 11 bases lying between them. There are 15 residues in the CDR3. Germline loops: CDR1 MGHRA, CDR2 YSYEKL.

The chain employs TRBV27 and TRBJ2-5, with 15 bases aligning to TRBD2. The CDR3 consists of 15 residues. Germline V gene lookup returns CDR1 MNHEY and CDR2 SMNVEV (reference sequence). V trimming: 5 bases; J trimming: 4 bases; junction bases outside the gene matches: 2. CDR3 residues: CASSPGLAGGETQYF. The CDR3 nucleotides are TGTGCCAGCAGTCCGGGACTAGCGGGAGGAGAGACCCAGTACTTC.

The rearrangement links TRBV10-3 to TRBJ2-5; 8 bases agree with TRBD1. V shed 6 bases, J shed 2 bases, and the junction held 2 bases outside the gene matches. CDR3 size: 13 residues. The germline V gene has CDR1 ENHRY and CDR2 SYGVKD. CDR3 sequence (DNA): TGTGCCATCAGCAGGGACAGGCAAGAGACCCAGTACTTC. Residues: CAISRDRQETQYF.

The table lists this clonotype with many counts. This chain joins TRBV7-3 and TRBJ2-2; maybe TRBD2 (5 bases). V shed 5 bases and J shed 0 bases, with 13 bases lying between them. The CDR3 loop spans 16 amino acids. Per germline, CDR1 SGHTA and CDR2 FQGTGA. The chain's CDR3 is CASSQEAVTNTGELFF. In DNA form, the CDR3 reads TGTGCCAGCAGCCAGGAGGCTGTAACGAACACCGGGGAGCTGTTTTTT.

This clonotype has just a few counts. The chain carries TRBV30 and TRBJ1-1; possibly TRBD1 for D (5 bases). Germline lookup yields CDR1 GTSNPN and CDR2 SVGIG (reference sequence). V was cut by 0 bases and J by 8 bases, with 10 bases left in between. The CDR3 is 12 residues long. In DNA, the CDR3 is TGTGCCTGGAGTGTCGGGGGGGAGGAAGCTTTCTTT. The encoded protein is CAWSVGGEEAFF.

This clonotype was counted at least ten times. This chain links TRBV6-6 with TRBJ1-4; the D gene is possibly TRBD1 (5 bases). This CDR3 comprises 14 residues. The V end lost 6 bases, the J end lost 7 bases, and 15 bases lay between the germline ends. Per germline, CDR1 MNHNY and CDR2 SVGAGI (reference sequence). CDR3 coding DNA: TGTGCCAGCAGCCTGGGACTGATGGGTGAAAAACTGTTTTTT. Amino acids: CASSLGLMGEKLFF.

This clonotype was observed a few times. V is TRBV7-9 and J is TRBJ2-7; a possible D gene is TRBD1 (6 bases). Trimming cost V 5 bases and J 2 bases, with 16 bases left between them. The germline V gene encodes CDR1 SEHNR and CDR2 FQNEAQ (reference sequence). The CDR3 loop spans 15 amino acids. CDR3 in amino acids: CASSPPMGAPYEQYF. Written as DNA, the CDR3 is TGTGCCAGCAGCCCTCCCATGGGGGCACCCTACGAGCAGTACTTC.

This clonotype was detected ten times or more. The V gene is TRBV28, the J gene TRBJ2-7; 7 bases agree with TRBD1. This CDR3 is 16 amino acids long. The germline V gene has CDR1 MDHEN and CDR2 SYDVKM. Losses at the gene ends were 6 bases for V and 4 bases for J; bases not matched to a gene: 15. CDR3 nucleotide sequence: TGTGCCAGCAGCCGAAAGACAGGGCCCACCTTATACGAGCAGTACTTC. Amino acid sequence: CASSRKTGPTLYEQYF.

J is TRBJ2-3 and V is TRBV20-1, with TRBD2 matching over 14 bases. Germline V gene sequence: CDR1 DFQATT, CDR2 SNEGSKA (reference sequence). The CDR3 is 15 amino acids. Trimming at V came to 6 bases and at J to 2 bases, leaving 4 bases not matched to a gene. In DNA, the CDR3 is TGCAGTGCCGGACTAGCGGGAGGACCCACAGATACGCAGTATTTT. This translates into CSAGLAGGPTDTQYF.

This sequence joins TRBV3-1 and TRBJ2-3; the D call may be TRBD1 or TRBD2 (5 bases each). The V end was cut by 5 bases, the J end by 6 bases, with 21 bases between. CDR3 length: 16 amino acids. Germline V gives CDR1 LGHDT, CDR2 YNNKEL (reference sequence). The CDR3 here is CASSSRDPPRQDTQYF. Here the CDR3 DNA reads TGTGCCAGCAGCTCCCGGGACCCACCCCGACAGGATACGCAGTATTTT.

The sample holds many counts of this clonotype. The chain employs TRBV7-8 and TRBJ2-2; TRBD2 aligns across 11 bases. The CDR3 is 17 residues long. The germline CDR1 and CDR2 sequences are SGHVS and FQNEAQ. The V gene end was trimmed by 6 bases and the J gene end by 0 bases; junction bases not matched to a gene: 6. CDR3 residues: CASRNLAGGANTGELFF. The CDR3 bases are TGTGCCAGCAGGAACCTAGCGGGAGGAGCGAACACCGGGGAGCTGTTTTTT.

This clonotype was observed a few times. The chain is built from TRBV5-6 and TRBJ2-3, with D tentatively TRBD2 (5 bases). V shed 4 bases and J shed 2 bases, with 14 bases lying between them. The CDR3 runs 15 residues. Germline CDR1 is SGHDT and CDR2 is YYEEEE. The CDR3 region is CASSLRTGYTDTQYF. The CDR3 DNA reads TGTGCCAGCAGCCTACGGACTGGATACACAGATACGCAGTATTTT.

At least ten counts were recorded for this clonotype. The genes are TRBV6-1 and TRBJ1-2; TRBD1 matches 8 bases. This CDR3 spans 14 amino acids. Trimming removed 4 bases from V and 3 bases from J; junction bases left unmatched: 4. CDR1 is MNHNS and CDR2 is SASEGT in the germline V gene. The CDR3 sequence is CASSVAGGDYGYTF. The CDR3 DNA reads TGTGCCAGCAGTGTAGCAGGGGGCGACTATGGCTACACCTTC.

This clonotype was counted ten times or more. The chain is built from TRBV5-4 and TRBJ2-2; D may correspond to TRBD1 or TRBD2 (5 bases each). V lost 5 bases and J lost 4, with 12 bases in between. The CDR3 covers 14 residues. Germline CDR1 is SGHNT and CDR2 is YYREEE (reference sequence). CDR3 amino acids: CASRPGLFTGELFF. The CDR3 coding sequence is TGTGCCAGCAGACCGGGGCTATTCACCGGGGAGCTGTTTTTT.

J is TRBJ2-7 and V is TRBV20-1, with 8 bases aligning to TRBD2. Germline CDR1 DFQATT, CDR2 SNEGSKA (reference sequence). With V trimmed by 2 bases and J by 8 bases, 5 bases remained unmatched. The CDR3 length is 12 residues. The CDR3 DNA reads TGCAGTGCTAGACTCCGGGGGGGGAAGCAGTACTTC. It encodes CSARLRGGKQYF.

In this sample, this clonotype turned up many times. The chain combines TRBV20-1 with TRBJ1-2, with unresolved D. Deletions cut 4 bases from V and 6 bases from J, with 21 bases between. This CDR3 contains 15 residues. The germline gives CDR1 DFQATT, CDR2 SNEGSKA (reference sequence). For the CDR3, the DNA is TGCAGTGCTATGCCTAAGGGCCTACCGCGGCATGGCTACACCTTC. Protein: CSAMPKGLPRHGYTF.

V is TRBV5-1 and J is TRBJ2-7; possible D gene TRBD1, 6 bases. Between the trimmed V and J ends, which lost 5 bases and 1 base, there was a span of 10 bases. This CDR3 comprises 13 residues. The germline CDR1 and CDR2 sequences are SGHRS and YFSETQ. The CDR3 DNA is TGCGCCAGCAGTCACGGACAGTCCTACGAGCAGTACTTC. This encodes CASSHGQSYEQYF.

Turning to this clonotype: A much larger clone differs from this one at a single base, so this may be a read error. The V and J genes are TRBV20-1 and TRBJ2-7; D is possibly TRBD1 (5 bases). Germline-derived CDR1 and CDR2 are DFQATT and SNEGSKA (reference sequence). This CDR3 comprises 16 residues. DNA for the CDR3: TGCTGTGCTAGAGGCAGGGCGGTGGTATCCAGTGGCGAGCAGTACTTC. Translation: CCARGRAVVSSGEQYF.